The source of this T cell receptor (beta chain) is a study of CD4 T cells in relation to SARS-CoV-2 and coronaviruses. The overall study: TCR beta CDR3s were sequenced after 10-day antigen culture of PBMCs.

Only in-frame clones appear in the TCRdb table, and some are missing; sequencing was by immunoSEQ multiplex PCR. The sample records 9,500 to 15,000 clones, roughly three quarters being singletons. V was pared by 0 bases and J by 2 bases, with 10 bases between. CDR1 SNHLY and CDR2 FYNNEI come from the germline V gene. The CDR3 consists of 15 residues. Unexposed donor CD4+ T cells date from about 2010-2018, before the COVID-19 pandemic. The cells were cultured for about ten days before CD4+ T cells were isolated. Testing used SARS-CoV-2 S/N and four cold-coronavirus spikes on unexposed-donor CD4+ T cells, cells permitting. Study observations and caveats: Crossreactive clones expanded significantly less to SARS-CoV-2 than monoreactive clones. Samples before the pandemic and after infection were not matched within any donor.

As to this clone: Its matching antigen is unknown.

The V gene is TRBV2, the J gene TRBJ1-1; D remains unclear. This clonotype originated in a human donor in good health. Sequencing was performed on CD4+ T cells from PBMCs, cultured in vitro. This CDR3 is CASSEAHTGNTEAFF. The CDR3 DNA reads TGTGCCAGCAGTGAAGCGCACACGGGAAACACTGAAGCTTTCTTT.